These 20 T cell receptor beta chains were sequenced from one sample in a study of regulatory T cells in long-lasting Graves disease. Time point in this sample: newly diagnosed GD, antithyroid drugs for less than 3 months. From RNA extracted from PBMCs, the TCR library was made. For TCR beta, libraries came from iRepertoire HTBI primers and Arm-PCR of CDR3 regions. From the multiplex PCR reads, TCRdb called clonotypes with MiXCR, one entry per CDR3 protein. Here the sample spans around 500,000 distinct CDR3 sequences, roughly a sixth being singletons. This same sample was also part of a study on T cells in Graves' hyperthyroidism and ophthalmopathy.

Sequenced material: peripheral blood mononuclear cells (PBMCs), taken at new diagnosis, from a patient treated with antithyroid drugs. The receptors were sampled from a woman aged 35-65 years with Graves disease.

This clonotype came up many times. The rearrangement links TRBV5-1 to TRBJ2-7; D is perhaps TRBD1 or TRBD2 (5 bases each). The CDR3 is 15 amino acids. Germline CDR1 reads SGHRS; CDR2 reads YFSETQ. Trimming pared 4 bases from V and 2 bases from J, leaving 16 bases between. The CDR3 region has the DNA TGCGCCAGCAGCGATCCGGGACCTGGACCCTACGAGCAGTACTTC. It codes for CASSDPGPGPYEQYF.

On this clonotype itself: This may come from a read error, since a much larger clone is one base off. The CDR3 here is CASSYEGRHNQPPHF. The CDR3 nucleotides read TGTGCCAGCAGTTACGAAGGGCGGCATAATCAGCCCCCGCATTTT. This chain links TRBV6-2 or TRBV6-3 with TRBJ1-5; D is undetermined. Germline values: CDR1 MNHEY, CDR2 SVGEGT. The CDR3 length is 15 residues.

V and J are TRBV25-1 and TRBJ1-6; D ambiguous. Germline V gives CDR1 MGHDK, CDR2 SYGVNS. V lost 6 bases and J lost 1, with 7 bases in between. The CDR3 contains 14 residues. The DNA for the CDR3 is TGTGCCAGCAGAGGGATGTCCTATAATTCACCCCTCCACTTT. Amino acids: CASRGMSYNSPLHF. Full variable domain (rest looked up from reference TRBV25-1 and TRBJ1-6): EADIYQTPRYLVIGTGKKITLECSQTMGHDKMYWYQQDPGMELHLIHYSYGVNSTEKGDLSSESTVSRIRTEHFPLTLESARPSHTSQYLCASRGMSYNSPLHFGNGTRLTVT.

There are a few counts of this clonotype. The rearrangement joins TRBV7-2 to TRBJ1-6; D is unresolved. V lost 3 bases and J 1 base, leaving 13 bases between the germline ends. The CDR3 loop spans 17 amino acids. The V gene's germline CDR1 is SGHTA and CDR2 FQGNSA. The DNA of the CDR3 is TGTGCCAGCAGCTTTGGGCCGAAGGTGTCCTATAATTCACCCCTCCACTTT. Residues: CASSFGPKVSYNSPLHF.

This clonotype was seen at least ten times. The rearrangement uses TRBV12-3 or TRBV12-4 and TRBJ2-1; 10 bases match TRBD2. J was trimmed by 7 bases and V by 6 bases; bases with no gene match: 6. This CDR3 is 14 amino acids long. CDR3 in amino acids: CASRTSGLGNEQFF. The CDR3 DNA follows: TGTGCCAGCAGGACTAGCGGGCTGGGGAATGAGCAGTTCTTC.

In this sample, this clonotype turned up many times. This chain links TRBV18 with TRBJ1-5; tentatively, D is TRBD1 (6 bases). This CDR3 is 15 amino acids long. Trimming cost V 3 bases and J 5 bases, with 14 bases left between them. Germline assignment: CDR1 KGHSH and CDR2 LQKENI. The CDR3 region has the DNA TGTGCCAGCTCACCTACCGGGACATGGGATCAGCCCCAGCATTTT. It yields the protein CASSPTGTWDQPQHF.

The rearrangement joins TRBV5-5 to TRBJ1-4, with TRBD1 matching over 9 bases. CDR1 and CDR2 (germline): SGHKS, YYEKEE (reference sequence). The CDR3 covers 17 residues. The V gene end was trimmed by 3 bases and the J gene end by 2 bases; junction bases not matched to a gene: 8. The CDR3 loop reads CASSSPGQGFTNEKLFF. In DNA form, the CDR3 reads TGTGCCAGCAGCTCACCGGGACAGGGTTTCACTAATGAAAAACTGTTTTTT.

This clonotype has at least ten counts. The rearrangement links TRBV18 to TRBJ2-1; 8 bases line up with TRBD2. The CDR3 sequence is 13 residues long. Germline CDR1 and CDR2: KGHSH and LQKENI. Trimming cost V 3 bases and J 9 bases; bases outside gene matches: 4. CDR3 nucleotide sequence: TGTGCCAGCTCACCGGGACTAGTGGGTGAGCAGTTCTTC. It yields the protein CASSPGLVGEQFF.

This clonotype has only a few counts. This may stem from a read error, because a much larger clone lies one nucleotide away. J is TRBJ2-5 and V is TRBV28; D tentatively reads TRBD1 or TRBD2 (5 bases each). Trimming took off 4 bases at V and 7 bases at J, with 16 bases between the two ends. This CDR3 spans 14 amino acids. CDR1 is MDHEN, CDR2 SYDVKM, per germline. CDR3 region: CASSSGTWGRTQYF. The CDR3 DNA is TGTGCCAGCAGTTCAGGGACGTGGGGCAGGACCCAGTACTTC.

This clonotype came up many times. This CDR3 is missing its conserved last phenylalanine or tryptophan, likely due to a read error. The chain links TRBV6-5 to TRBJ2-3; the D gene is possibly TRBD2 (5 bases). Germline V gives CDR1 MNHEY, CDR2 SVGAGI. The ends were cut back, 0 bases at V and 3 bases at J, with 13 bases in the middle. This CDR3 region has 16 residues. DNA for the CDR3: TGTGCCAGCAGTTACTCGAGGGCTAGTCGGACAGATACGCAGTATCTT. This sequence encodes CASSYSRASRTDTQYL.

This rearrangement joins TRBV9 to TRBJ1-1; D is undetermined. This CDR3 region has 13 residues. Per germline, CDR1 SGDLS and CDR2 YYNGEE. V lost 0 bases and J lost 4, with 7 bases in between. CDR3 loop: CASSVALSTEAFF. The CDR3 DNA reads TGTGCCAGCAGCGTAGCTCTCTCCACTGAAGCTTTCTTT.

This clonotype was recorded a few times. The rearrangement joins TRBV6-5 to TRBJ2-3, with 10 bases identical to TRBD2. After removal of 2 bases from V and 4 bases from J, the junction contained 9 bases not matched to a gene. CDR3 length: 17 amino acids. In germline, CDR1 is MNHEY, CDR2 SVGAGI. This CDR3 is CASSYEGLAKVADTQYF. DNA of the CDR3: TGTGCCAGCAGTTACGAGGGACTAGCGAAGGTCGCAGATACGCAGTATTTT.

This clonotype was seen at least ten times. The V and J genes are TRBV12-3 or TRBV12-4 and TRBJ2-3, with TRBD2 identical over 7 bases. This CDR3 has 16 amino acids. V shed 5 bases, J shed 0 bases, and the junction held 8 bases outside the gene matches. The CDR3 spells CASSPIAGFSTDTQYF. The CDR3 nucleotides are TGTGCCAGCAGTCCCATAGCGGGTTTTAGCACAGATACGCAGTATTTT.

This clonotype occurred many times. The V and J genes are TRBV12-3 or TRBV12-4 and TRBJ1-1; TRBD1 is a possible D gene (5 bases). The CDR3 length is 15 residues. V lost 5 bases and J lost 2, with 15 bases in between. CDR3 region: CASSRQGGENTEAFF. In nucleotides, the CDR3 is TGTGCCAGCAGTAGACAAGGAGGGGAAAACACTGAAGCTTTCTTT.

This clonotype occurred a few times. This chain links TRBV11-2 with TRBJ2-4; D ambiguous. The V gene's germline CDR1 is SGHAT and CDR2 FQNNGV. This CDR3 is built from 19 residues. Trimming took 5 bases from V and 1 from J, leaving 24 bases between them. The CDR3 reads CASSPGPQSFFSAKNIQYF. CDR3 coding DNA: TGTGCCAGCAGCCCTGGTCCCCAGAGCTTTTTTTCGGCCAAAAACATTCAGTACTTC.

This clonotype was counted between two and nine times. The CDR3: CAISSPQRSYTF. CDR3 sequence (DNA): TGTGCCATCAGTTCCCCTCAGCGGAGCTACACCTTC. This chain joins TRBV10-3 and TRBJ1-2, with no clear D. Germline lookup yields CDR1 ENHRY and CDR2 SYGVKD. Trimming removed 5 bases from V and 9 bases from J, with 13 bases in between. CDR3 length equals 12 residues.

Regarding this clonotype: The junction differs from germline at one of its ends, possibly a read error. The CDR3, as DNA: TGTGCCAGCAGTCCTCGGGGACCTAGGGACCTCCCCTACGGGCAGTACTTC. Amino acid sequence: CASSPRGPRDLPYGQYF. The gene calls are TRBV27 and TRBJ2-7; D possibly uses TRBD1 or TRBD2 (5 bases each). This CDR3 comprises 17 residues. The germline gives CDR1 MNHEY, CDR2 SMNVEV (reference sequence).

This clonotype appeared many times. The genes are TRBV12-3 or TRBV12-4 and TRBJ1-4, with TRBD1 identical over 8 bases. This CDR3 comprises 17 residues. J was trimmed by 3 bases and V by 6 bases; bases with no gene match: 12. The CDR3 sequence is CASSSDDRGGANEKLFF. For the CDR3, the DNA is TGTGCCAGCAGCTCGGACGACAGGGGTGGTGCTAATGAAAAACTGTTTTTT.

This clonotype occurred a few times. This chain uses TRBV20-1 with TRBJ1-4; no firm D call. The CDR3 extends over 11 amino acids. Germline CDR1 and CDR2: DFQATT and SNEGSKA (reference sequence). The CDR3 region has the DNA TGCTCGGCCGCAACTAATGAAAAACTGTTTTTT. It encodes CSAATNEKLFF.

This rearrangement joins TRBV7-8 to TRBJ1-2; D call uncertain. Per the germline V gene, CDR1 is SGHVS and CDR2 is FQNEAQ. V was cut by 5 bases and J by 4 bases, with 17 bases left in between. This CDR3 region has 15 residues. This CDR3 reads CASSDSSRGFYGYTF. The CDR3 coding sequence is TGTGCCAGCAGCGATAGTAGCAGAGGCTTCTATGGCTACACCTTC.